These 21 T cell receptor beta chains originate from one sample sequenced in a study of T-cell reconstitution after alpha-beta-depleted transplantation in children (TCRdb year 2016). What the treatment or condition label conveys for this sample: allogeneic hematopoietic cell transplantation with graft depleted of TCRalphabeta T cells and CD19 B cells. The protocol used for the library was PCR. The sequencer was an Illumina HiSeq 2500. To normalize quantification of the TCRbeta repertoire, the TCR libraries were built with molecular barcoding that relied on unique molecular identifiers. The raw public data were reprocessed by TCRdb itself: fastp quality trimming at Q25, MiXCR clonotype calling, in-frame beta chains only. All rows with the same CDR3 protein become a single entry with the most common DNA and genes. This sample has around 440,000 distinct CDR3 sequences in its table, and 15% to 20% of those were observed once. Approximately 28% of the sample goes to the ten largest clones.

Source: PBMCs, mostly from graft donor cells, taken 360 days after TCRalphabeta/CD19-depleted stem cell transplant. The receptor set was obtained from a boy less than two years old who had a stem cell transplant for Wiskott-Aldrich syndrome, so the T cells may come from the graft donor.

This chain links TRBV21-1 with TRBJ2-6. TRBV21-1 is labeled a pseudogene. The CDR3 has 18 residues. The DNA of the CDR3 is TGTGCCAGCAGCAAAGCGCTAAGAAGGAGCTCTGGGGCCAACGTCCTGACTTTC. This sequence encodes CASSKALRRSSGANVLTF.

The CDR3, as DNA: TGCAGTGCTAGAAGACCCGGCACAGATACGCAGTATTTT. This codes for CSARRPGTDTQYF. The rearrangement joins TRBV20-1 to TRBJ2-3, with D uncertain. CDR3 size: 13 residues. Germline V gives CDR1 DFQATT, CDR2 SNEGSKA (reference sequence). V shed 2 bases and J shed 1 base, with 7 bases lying between them.

This clonotype has only a few counts. The CDR3 loop reads CASSLAISSMENNEQFF. DNA for the CDR3: TGCGCCAGCAGCTTGGCGATTAGTAGTATGGAGAACAATGAGCAGTTCTTC. The rearrangement joins TRBV5-1 to TRBJ2-1; D gene ambiguous. Trimming removed 0 bases at V and 5 bases at J, with 18 bases between. The germline V gene encodes CDR1 SGHRS and CDR2 YFSETQ. The CDR3 is 17 residues long. The full variable domain, with the rest looked up from reference TRBV5-1 and TRBJ2-1, is KAGVTQTPRYLIKTRGQQVTLSCSPISGHRSVSWYQQTPGQGLQFLFEYFSETQRNKGNFPGRFSGRQFSNSRSEMNVSTLELGDSALYLCASSLAISSMENNEQFFGPGTRLTVL.

CDR3 in amino acids: CSARESSYNEQFF. The CDR3 bases are TGCAGTGCTAGAGAGAGCTCCTACAATGAGCAGTTCTTC. J is TRBJ2-1 and V is TRBV20-1; no clear D gene. The CDR3 consists of 13 residues. Trimming cost V 0 bases and J 0 bases, with 3 bases left between them. From germline, CDR1 is DFQATT and CDR2 SNEGSKA (reference sequence).

This clonotype has only a few counts. The J gene is TRBJ1-4, the V gene TRBV29-1; D perhaps matches TRBD1 (5 bases). V gave up 4 bases and J gave up 5 bases, with 14 bases separating them. This CDR3 is 14 amino acids long. Looked up from germline, CDR1 is SQVTM and CDR2 is ANQGSEA. As DNA, the CDR3 is TGCAGCGTTGTTGGGCAGGGCCTGAATGAAAAACTGTTTTTT. Translating it yields CSVVGQGLNEKLFF.

The sample holds many counts of this clonotype. The rearrangement links TRBV12-3 or TRBV12-4 to TRBJ2-3; 9 positions match TRBD2. This CDR3 spans 14 amino acids. The junction had 4 bases not matched to a gene; V was cut back by 4 bases and J by 5 bases. The CDR3 coding sequence is TGTGCCAGCAGTTCGGGACTAGCTTTAGATACGCAGTATTTT. It is translated as CASSSGLALDTQYF.

This clonotype was observed at least ten times. The V gene is TRBV5-5, the J gene TRBJ2-3, with 9 bases that match TRBD2. The CDR3 consists of 15 residues. The trim removed 4 bases at V and 2 bases at J, leaving 5 bases unmatched. CDR1 is SGHKS, CDR2 YYEKEE, per germline (reference sequence). The CDR3 reads CASSQRGAHTDTQYF. The CDR3 DNA reads TGTGCCAGCAGCCAGCGGGGGGCCCACACAGATACGCAGTATTTT. The complete variable domain, with remaining parts taken from reference TRBV5-5 and TRBJ2-3, reads DAGVTQSPTHLIKTRGQQVTLRCSPISGHKSVSWYQQVLGQGPQFIFQYYEKEERGRGNFPDRFSARQFPNYSSELNVNALLLGDSALYLCASSQRGAHTDTQYFGPGTRLTVL.

The V call is TRBV7-9, the J call TRBJ2-7, with 8 bases fitting TRBD1. The CDR3 totals 15 residues. The ends lost 5 bases at V and 4 bases at J; junction bases unmatched: 10. From germline, CDR1 is SEHNR and CDR2 FQNEAQ (reference sequence). The CDR3 DNA reads as TGTGCCAGCAGCCGAGGGGACAGGAACCATTACGAGCAGTACTTC. Translating it yields CASSRGDRNHYEQYF.

The gene calls are TRBV5-1 and TRBJ2-7; D is possibly TRBD1 (6 bases). CDR1 and CDR2 from the germline V gene are SGHRS and YFSETQ. This CDR3 region has 14 residues. V lost 4 bases and J 6 bases, leaving 17 bases between the germline ends. The CDR3 region has the DNA TGCGCCAGCAGCGTGGACAGCCCTAGGGTCGAGCAGTACTTC. Its protein product is CASSVDSPRVEQYF.

The CDR3 bases are TGCAGCGTTGCGAACACCTACGAGCAGTACTTC. Translation gives CSVANTYEQYF. The J gene is TRBJ2-7, the V gene TRBV29-1; the D is unclear. Germline V gene lookup returns CDR1 SQVTM and CDR2 ANQGSEA. The CDR3 contains 11 residues. The ends were cut back, 4 bases at V and 2 bases at J, with 6 bases in the middle.

J is TRBJ2-3 and V is TRBV4-3; 7 bases line up with TRBD1. The CDR3 covers 17 residues. CDR1 is LGHNA and CDR2 is YSLEER in the germline V gene. After removal of 1 base from V and 8 bases from J, the junction contained 15 bases not matched to a gene. This CDR3 reads CASSQALWTGPFSTQYF. In DNA, the CDR3 is TGCGCCAGCAGCCAAGCCCTATGGACAGGCCCTTTTAGTACGCAGTATTTT.

This clonotype occurred a few times. The chain uses TRBV4-2 and TRBJ2-1, with 16 bases that match TRBD2. V was clipped by 4 bases and J by 6 bases; unmatched bases: 3. Germline V gives CDR1 LGHNA, CDR2 YNFKEQ. The CDR3 runs 16 residues. DNA of the CDR3: TGTGCCAGCAGCCGGGGGACTAGCGGGAGGGCCAATGAGCAGTTCTTC. This sequence encodes CASSRGTSGRANEQFF.

This clonotype has more than one count but fewer than ten. The chain joins TRBV4-1 to TRBJ2-3; a weak D match, TRBD2 (7 bases). Germline V gives CDR1 MGHRA, CDR2 YSYEKL. The CDR3 contains 17 residues. V lost 0 bases and J 0 bases, leaving 13 bases between the germline ends. CDR3 nucleotide sequence: TGCGCCAGCAGCCAAGAGCGGGGGCCACCTAGCACAGATACGCAGTATTTT. Encoded protein: CASSQERGPPSTDTQYF.

This clonotype showed up just a few times. The chain couples TRBV3-1 to TRBJ2-7, with D maybe TRBD1 (5 bases). This CDR3 region has 15 residues. Germline V gene lookup returns CDR1 LGHDT and CDR2 YNNKEL (reference sequence). Trimming pared 0 bases from V and 6 bases from J, leaving 15 bases between. CDR3 sequence (DNA): TGTGCCAGCAGCCAAGAAGTTGACAGTTTGGCCGAGCAGTACTTC. Amino acid sequence: CASSQEVDSLAEQYF.

The sample holds a few counts of this clonotype. The J gene is TRBJ2-7, the V gene TRBV7-2; TRBD2 aligns across 10 bases. J was trimmed by 2 bases and V by 0 bases; bases with no gene match: 4. Germline CDR1 SGHTA, CDR2 FQGNSA. This CDR3 has 16 amino acids. CDR3 sequence: CASSLAASGSPYEQYF. Here the CDR3 DNA reads TGTGCCAGCAGCTTAGCGGCTAGCGGGAGTCCCTACGAGCAGTACTTC.

The chain is built from TRBV7-8 and TRBJ2-7; 12 nucleotides agree with TRBD2. Trimming at V came to 5 bases and at J to 6 bases, leaving 14 bases not matched to a gene. The CDR3 has 17 amino acids. Looked up from germline, CDR1 is SGHVS and CDR2 is FQNEAQ. DNA of the CDR3: TGTGCCAGCAGCAGACTAGCGGGAGTTGCGTTTCGAGGCGAGCAGTACTTC. Protein: CASSRLAGVAFRGEQYF.

This clonotype was seen more than once but under ten times. This chain links TRBV4-1 with TRBJ1-5; no clear D. V was pared by 6 bases and J by 4 bases, with 13 bases between. The CDR3 totals 14 residues. Germline-derived CDR1 and CDR2 are MGHRA and YSYEKL. Written as DNA, the CDR3 is TGCGCCAGCAGTGCCTCCTGGGCGAATCAGCCCCAGCATTTT. It is translated as CASSASWANQPQHF.

This clonotype came up a few times. The chain couples TRBV7-9 to TRBJ2-1; TRBD1 aligns across 9 bases. Trimming at V came to 0 bases and at J to 7 bases, leaving 7 bases not matched to a gene. The CDR3 extends over 16 amino acids. Germline CDR1 is SEHNR and CDR2 is FQNEAQ (reference sequence). Written as DNA, the CDR3 is TGTGCCAGCAGCTTAGCGACAGGGGGATTTGGGAATGAGCAGTTCTTC. This encodes CASSLATGGFGNEQFF.

The chain is built from TRBV20-1 and TRBJ2-7; tentative D call: TRBD1 (6 bases). V lost 1 base, J lost 3 bases, and 16 bases lay in between. The germline V gene has CDR1 DFQATT and CDR2 SNEGSKA (reference sequence). This CDR3 contains 15 residues. CDR3 residues: CSARGPLRGSYEQYF. For the CDR3, the DNA is TGCAGTGCTAGAGGACCCCTAAGGGGGAGCTACGAGCAGTACTTC.

This sequence joins TRBV2 and TRBJ2-5, with D possibly matching TRBD2 (5 bases). V lost 2 bases and J 0 bases, leaving 10 bases between the germline ends. Per germline, CDR1 SNHLY and CDR2 FYNNEI. This CDR3 has 15 residues. CDR3 DNA: TGTGCCAGCAGTGAACAGGACTGGTACCAAGAGACCCAGTACTTC. Its protein is CASSEQDWYQETQYF.

The chain employs TRBV20-1 and TRBJ2-3; D may be TRBD1 or TRBD2 (5 bases each). Trimming cost V 1 base and J 2 bases, with 19 bases left between them. The CDR3 sequence is 17 residues long. Germline assignment: CDR1 DFQATT and CDR2 SNEGSKA (reference sequence). CDR3 residues: CSARVPLPGPSTDTQYF. In DNA, the CDR3 is TGCAGTGCTAGAGTCCCCCTTCCGGGACCGTCCACAGATACGCAGTATTTT.